Listed here is a single TCR beta chain. Its antigen is unidentified. TCR alpha and TCR beta cDNA libraries carrying sample barcodes and UMIs came from 5'RACE with constant-segment primers. TCRdb re-called the 5' RACE reads through MiXCR, storing one row per CDR3 protein. There are fewer than 300,000 distinct CDR3 sequences in the sample; approximately 19% occur only once, and 23% lies in the top ten. This record comes from a study of T-cell memory formation after mild COVID-19. At the level of the study: Clusters were largely donor specific. Study-wide results and limits: Contracting CD4+ clones lay largely in CM and EM, with CD8+ ones residing in EMRA.

The material sequenced was PBMCs or a T cell subset sorted from them (not recorded which). The receptor's source is a man aged 18 to 35 who had mild COVID-19 (a few samples of this study predate the infection). Cell type and time point are not known.

CDR3 protein: CASSLGAIMNTEAFF. CDR3 DNA sequence: TGTGCCAGCAGCCTAGGGGCAATCATGAACACTGAAGCTTTCTTT. J is TRBJ1-1 and V is TRBV7-9; weak D call: TRBD1 (5 bases). The CDR3 extends over 15 amino acids. With 5 bases removed from V and 0 bases from J, the gap between germline ends came to 13 bases. Germline V gives CDR1 SEHNR, CDR2 FQNEAQ (reference sequence).